What follows are 22 T cell receptor beta chains derived from one specimen sequenced in a study of T cell responses to AZD1222 COVID-19 vaccine. Repertoires were generated with immunoSEQ multiplex PCR, while TCRdb's copy carries only in-frame clones and drops some. The sample lists over 90,000 clones, about 90% occurring once. The material sequenced was peripheral blood, taken 28 days after the second AZD1222 dose. These receptors were obtained from an adult who received the AZD1222 COVID-19 vaccine.

This chain links TRBV5-1 with TRBJ1-1, with a tentative D call TRBD1 (5 bases). Per the germline V gene, CDR1 is SGHRS and CDR2 is YFSETQ. V lost 5 bases and J 1 base, leaving 12 bases between the germline ends. The CDR3 totals 14 residues. The CDR3 DNA reads as TGCGCCAGCAGGGGAAGGGACCCGAACACTGAAGCTTTCTTT. Amino acid sequence: CASRGRDPNTEAFF. Supplemented by reference TRBV5-1 and TRBJ1-1, the full variable domain reads KAGVTQTPRYLIKTRGQQVTLSCSPISGHRSVSWYQQTPGQGLQFLFEYFSETQRNKGNFPGRFSGRQFSNSRSEMNVSTLELGDSALYLCASRGRDPNTEAFFGQGTRLTVV.

The chain is built from TRBV9 and TRBJ2-3; D tentatively fits TRBD1 or TRBD2 (6 bases each). The germline V and J ends were trimmed by 5 bases and 2 bases, with 12 bases remaining between them. The CDR3 has 14 residues. CDR1 is SGDLS and CDR2 is YYNGEE in the germline V gene. The CDR3 DNA reads TGTGCCAGCAGGAGGGGGGCCGACACAGATACGCAGTATTTT. This codes for CASRRGADTDTQYF.

The V call is TRBV7-8, the J call TRBJ1-2; D perhaps matches TRBD1 (6 bases). The germline CDR1 and CDR2 sequences are SGHVS and FQNEAQ. CDR3 length: 13 amino acids. Between the trimmed V and J ends, which lost 3 bases and 2 bases, there was a span of 7 bases. The CDR3 region is CASSFQGNYGYTF. DNA for the CDR3: TGTGCCAGCAGCTTCCAGGGGAACTATGGCTACACCTTC. Full variable domain (rest looked up from reference TRBV7-8 and TRBJ1-2): GAGVSQSPRYKVAKRGQDVALRCDPISGHVSLFWYQQALGQGPEFLTYFQNEAQLDKSGLPSDRFFAERPEGSVSTLKIQRTQQEDSAVYLCASSFQGNYGYTFGSGTRLTVV.

The chain couples TRBV11-2 to TRBJ1-1; weak D call: TRBD1 (6 bases). The germline V gene encodes CDR1 SGHAT and CDR2 FQNNGV. The CDR3 sequence is 15 residues long. Trimming removed 1 base from V and 4 bases from J, with 13 bases in between. In DNA, the CDR3 is TGTGCCAGCAGCTTAGTGGGGGTAGGGGGCACTGAAGCTTTCTTT. This codes for CASSLVGVGGTEAFF. Drawing the rest from reference TRBV11-2 and TRBJ1-1, the complete variable domain is EAGVAQSPRYKIIEKRQSVAFWCNPISGHATLYWYQQILGQGPKLLIQFQNNGVVDDSQLPKDRFSAERLKGVDSTLKIQPAKLEDSAVYLCASSLVGVGGTEAFFGQGTRLTVV.

V gene TRBV6-2 or TRBV6-3 combines with J gene TRBJ1-5, with a tentative D call TRBD1 (6 bases). Germline V gives CDR1 MNHEY, CDR2 SVGEGT. The CDR3 has 15 residues. V lost 6 bases and J 4 bases, leaving 16 bases between the germline ends. Here the CDR3 reads CASSPGGGHNQPQHF. CDR3 sequence (DNA): TGTGCCAGCAGCCCCGGCGGGGGCCATAATCAGCCCCAGCATTTT.

This chain uses TRBV15 with TRBJ2-4; D could derive from TRBD1 or TRBD2 (6 bases each). The ends were cut back, 3 bases at V and 4 bases at J, with 16 bases in the middle. This CDR3 has 16 residues. The germline V gene encodes CDR1 LNHNV and CDR2 YYDKDF (reference sequence). Written as DNA, the CDR3 is TGTGCCACCAGCAGCAGCCTTCGGGGGACAAAAAACATTCAGTACTTC. Protein product: CATSSSLRGTKNIQYF.

The rearrangement joins TRBV27 to TRBJ2-5, with TRBD2 matching over 12 bases. The germline V gene encodes CDR1 MNHEY and CDR2 SMNVEV (reference sequence). The CDR3 is 15 amino acids. Trimming cost V 7 bases and J 5 bases; bases outside gene matches: 8. The CDR3 region is CASNPSGGARETQYF. In DNA form, the CDR3 reads TGTGCCAGCAATCCTAGCGGGGGGGCGCGGGAGACCCAGTACTTC.

This clone was seen just once. This sequence joins TRBV30 and TRBJ2-7; perhaps TRBD2 as D (7 bases). The CDR3 is made up of 14 amino acids. The germline V and J ends were trimmed by 5 bases and 2 bases, with 16 bases remaining between them. Germline CDR1 and CDR2: GTSNPN and SVGIG (reference sequence). CDR3 loop: CAWGRGAPTYEQYF. CDR3 nucleotides: TGTGCCTGGGGACGGGGGGCCCCAACCTACGAGCAGTACTTC.

As regards this clone: One junction end does not reproduce the germline sequence, and a read error may be involved. The rearrangement joins TRBV7-8 to TRBJ2-1, with 10 bases that match TRBD1. The germline V gene has CDR1 SGHVS and CDR2 FQNEAQ. The CDR3 has 15 residues. The CDR3 sequence is CASRLGTGAYNEQFF. The CDR3 nucleotides are TGTGCCAGCAGATTAGGGACAGGGGCATACAATGAGCAGTTCTTC. Filled out from reference TRBV7-8 and TRBJ2-1, the complete variable domain reads GAGVSQSPRYKVAKRGQDVALRCDPISGHVSLFWYQQALGQGPEFLTYFQNEAQLDKSGLPSDRFFAERPEGSVSTLKIQRTQQEDSAVYLCASRLGTGAYNEQFFGPGTRLTVL.

In this sample, this clone turned up once. The V call is TRBV19, the J call TRBJ1-2; 11 nucleotides match TRBD1. The CDR3 contains 15 residues. Germline CDR1 reads LNHDA; CDR2 reads SQIVND (reference sequence). Trimming removed 8 bases from V and 5 bases from J; junction bases left unmatched: 10. CDR3 sequence reads: CASQSRTGGLYGYTF. The CDR3 DNA sequence: TGTGCCAGTCAGTCCCGGACAGGGGGCTTGTATGGCTACACCTTC. The full variable domain, with the rest looked up from reference TRBV19 and TRBJ1-2, is DGGITQSPKYLFRKEGQNVTLSCEQNLNHDAMYWYRQDPGQGLRLIYYSQIVNDFQKGDIAEGYSVSREKKESFPLTVTSAQKNPTAFYLCASQSRTGGLYGYTFGSGTRLTVV.

This chain links TRBV5-5 with TRBJ1-4; D may be TRBD1 (6 bases). The V gene's germline CDR1 is SGHKS and CDR2 YYEKEE (reference sequence). Trimming left V 4 bases short and J 8 bases short, with 15 bases between. The CDR3 runs to 14 residues. The CDR3 is CASSGGTTGEKLFF. DNA of the CDR3: TGTGCCAGCAGCGGGGGGACAACCGGGGAAAAACTGTTTTTT.

This chain uses TRBV19 with TRBJ1-6; the D gene is possibly TRBD1 (5 bases). This CDR3 spans 14 amino acids. V shed 5 bases and J shed 9 bases, with 14 bases lying between them. Germline CDR1 and CDR2: LNHDA and SQIVND (reference sequence). As DNA, the CDR3 is TGTGCCAGTAGTTGGGAGCGAAGGGGTTCACCCCTCCACTTT. Translation gives CASSWERRGSPLHF.

The gene calls are TRBV10-3 and TRBJ1-1, with D possibly TRBD1 on 5 matching bases. Trimming removed 4 bases from V and 1 base from J, with 13 bases in between. The CDR3 is 15 residues long. The germline CDR1 and CDR2 sequences are ENHRY and SYGVKD. CDR3 sequence (DNA): TGTGCCATCAGTGCCGACCTCCAGGGGAACACTGAAGCTTTCTTT. Amino acids: CAISADLQGNTEAFF.

The chain combines TRBV20-1 with TRBJ1-3; D is unclear. V was clipped by 3 bases and J by 0 bases, with 9 bases between them. The CDR3 sequence is 14 residues long. Looked up from germline, CDR1 is DFQATT and CDR2 is SNEGSKA (reference sequence). The DNA for the CDR3 is TGCAGTGCTAGTCTACAGAGCTCTGGAAACACCATATATTTT. It yields the protein CSASLQSSGNTIYF.

The rearrangement joins TRBV30 to TRBJ2-5; D gene ambiguous. V lost 1 base, J lost 3 bases, and 9 bases lay in between. The CDR3 contains 13 residues. The germline V gene encodes CDR1 GTSNPN and CDR2 SVGIG (reference sequence). The CDR3 here is CAWSDVPKETQYF. DNA of the CDR3: TGTGCCTGGAGTGACGTCCCGAAAGAGACCCAGTACTTC.

The chain couples TRBV5-6 to TRBJ1-3; D is perhaps TRBD1 (5 bases). V gave up 4 bases and J gave up 3 bases, with 20 bases separating them. The germline V gene encodes CDR1 SGHDT and CDR2 YYEEEE. The CDR3 has 17 amino acids. The CDR3 is CASSNKRGAILGNTIYF. The CDR3 DNA sequence: TGTGCCAGCAGCAACAAACGAGGGGCGATACTTGGAAACACCATATATTTT.

The genes are TRBV30 and TRBJ1-5; 9 positions agree with TRBD1. CDR1 and CDR2 (germline): GTSNPN, SVGIG (reference sequence). The V segment lost 0 bases and the J segment 6 bases; nucleotides outside the gene matches: 3. The CDR3 runs to 14 residues. For the CDR3, the DNA is TGTGCCTGGAGTGTAACAGGGGGCTTTCAGCCCCAGCATTTT. This translates into CAWSVTGGFQPQHF. Full variable domain (rest looked up from reference TRBV30 and TRBJ1-5): SQTIHQWPATLVQPVGSPLSLECTVEGTSNPNLYWYRQAAGRGLQLLFYSVGIGQISSEVPQNLSASRPQDRQFILSSKKLLLSDSGFYLCAWSVTGGFQPQHFGDGTRLSIL.

This clone was counted once. The chain joins TRBV9 to TRBJ1-6, with D unresolved. V lost 3 bases to trimming and J lost 10 bases, with 14 bases between them. Germline V gives CDR1 SGDLS, CDR2 YYNGEE. The CDR3 has 14 amino acids. The CDR3 sequence: CASSAAVVRSPLHF. For the CDR3, the DNA is TGTGCCAGCAGCGCGGCGGTAGTCAGGTCACCCCTCCACTTT.

The chain has TRBV2 and TRBJ1-2; D perhaps matches TRBD1 (5 bases). Germline V CDR1 and CDR2: SNHLY, FYNNEI. Trimming left V 2 bases short and J 3 bases short, with 10 bases between. The CDR3 extends over 14 amino acids. CDR3 in amino acids: CASSELRVDYGYTF. In DNA, the CDR3 is TGTGCCAGCAGTGAACTCAGGGTTGACTATGGCTACACCTTC.

The V call is TRBV18, the J call TRBJ2-3, with D perhaps given as TRBD1 or TRBD2 (5 bases each). The germline gives CDR1 KGHSH, CDR2 LQKENI. The V end lost 4 bases, the J end lost 5 bases, and 25 bases lay between the germline ends. CDR3 length: 18 amino acids. The CDR3 sequence is CASSLRGFGVHRGDTQYF. CDR3 bases: TGTGCCAGCTCACTTAGGGGTTTTGGGGTTCACCGGGGAGATACGCAGTATTTT.

The rearrangement joins TRBV7-2 to TRBJ1-3; tentatively, D is TRBD1 (6 bases). From germline, CDR1 is SGHTA and CDR2 FQGNSA. V lost 3 bases and J lost 0, with 9 bases in between. The CDR3 covers 15 residues. The CDR3 DNA reads TGTGCCAGCAGCTTCGACAGGTCCTCTGGAAACACCATATATTTT. It translates to CASSFDRSSGNTIYF. Full variable domain (outside the CDR3, taken from reference TRBV7-2 and TRBJ1-3): GAGVSQSPSNKVTEKGKDVELRCDPISGHTALYWYRQSLGQGLEFLIYFQGNSAPDKSGLPSDRFSAERTGGSVSTLTIQRTQQEDSAVYLCASSFDRSSGNTIYFGEGSWLTVV.

V gene TRBV19 combines with J gene TRBJ1-5; TRBD1 agrees at 7 bases. Germline V gene sequence: CDR1 LNHDA, CDR2 SQIVND (reference sequence). The V segment lost 6 bases and the J segment 7 bases; nucleotides outside the gene matches: 6. CDR3 length: 13 amino acids. The DNA of the CDR3 is TGTGCCAGTAGGGGGACAGATCGACAGCCCCAGCATTTT. Translation: CASRGTDRQPQHF.